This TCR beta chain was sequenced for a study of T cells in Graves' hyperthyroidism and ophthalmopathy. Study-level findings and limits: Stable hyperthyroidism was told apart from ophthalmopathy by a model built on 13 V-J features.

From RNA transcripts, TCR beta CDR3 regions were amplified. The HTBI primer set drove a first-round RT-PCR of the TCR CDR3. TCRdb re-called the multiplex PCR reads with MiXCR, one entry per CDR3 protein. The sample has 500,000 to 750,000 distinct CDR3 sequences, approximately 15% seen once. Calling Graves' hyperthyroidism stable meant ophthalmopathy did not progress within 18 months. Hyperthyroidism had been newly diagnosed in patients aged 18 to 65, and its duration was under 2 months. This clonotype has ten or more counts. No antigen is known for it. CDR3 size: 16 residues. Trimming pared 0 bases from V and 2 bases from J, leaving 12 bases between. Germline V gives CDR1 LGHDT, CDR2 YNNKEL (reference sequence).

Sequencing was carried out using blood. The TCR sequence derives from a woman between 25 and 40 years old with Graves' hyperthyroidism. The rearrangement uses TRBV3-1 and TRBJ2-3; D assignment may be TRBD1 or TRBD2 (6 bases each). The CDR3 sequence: CASSQDPPGATDTQYF. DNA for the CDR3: TGTGCCAGCAGCCAAGACCCACCGGGGGCCACAGATACGCAGTATTTT.